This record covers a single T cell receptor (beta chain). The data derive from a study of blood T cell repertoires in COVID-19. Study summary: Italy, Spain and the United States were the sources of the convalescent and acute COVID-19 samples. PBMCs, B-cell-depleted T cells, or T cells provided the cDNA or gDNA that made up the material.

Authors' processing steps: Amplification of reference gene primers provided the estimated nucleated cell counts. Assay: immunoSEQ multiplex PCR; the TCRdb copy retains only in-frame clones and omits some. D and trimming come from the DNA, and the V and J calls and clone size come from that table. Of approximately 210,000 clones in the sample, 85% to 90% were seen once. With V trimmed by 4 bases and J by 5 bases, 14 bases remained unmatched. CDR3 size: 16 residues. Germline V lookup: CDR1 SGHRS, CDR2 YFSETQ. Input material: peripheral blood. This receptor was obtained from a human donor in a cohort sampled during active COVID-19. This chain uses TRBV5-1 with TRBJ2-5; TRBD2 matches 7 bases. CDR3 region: CASSRTRGVRGETQYF. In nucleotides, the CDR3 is TGCGCCAGCAGCAGAACCCGGGGGGTCCGTGGGGAGACCCAGTACTTC.